Described below is a single TCR beta chain sequence and its context. Its specificity is unknown. Germline V CDR1 and CDR2: MNHEY, SMNVEV (reference sequence). V lost 2 bases and J lost 0, with 8 bases in between. The CDR3 runs 16 residues. The sample comes from a study of shared clonotypes between healthy human individuals. Whole-study context: Sampling drew on donors who were a couple of women and a few men aged 18 to 49. Study observations and caveats: Naive subsets typically showed greater estimated richness than memory subsets.

Every immunoSEQ plate was one replicate of a subset's evenly spread DNA. Generated by immunoSEQ multiplex PCR, the TCRdb table keeps only in-frame clones and is missing some. This sample has a few million clones, with approximately 95% found just once. This TCR came from a man aged 18 to 29 in good health. Sequenced sample: naive CD4+ T cells sorted from blood. Specified subset: CD45RA+ positively selected. V gene TRBV27 combines with J gene TRBJ1-6; no clear D gene. The CDR3 sequence is CASSLAGSSYNSPLHF. CDR3 nucleotides: TGTGCCAGCAGTTTAGCCGGGAGCTCCTATAATTCACCCCTCCACTTT.